Listed here are 3 T cell receptor beta chains from one sample, sequenced in a study of blood T cell repertoires in COVID-19. Sequencing was performed with immunoSEQ multiplex PCR; in TCRdb, only in-frame clones are kept and a portion is missing. This sample has tens of thousands of clones; 75% to 80% occur once, and the top ten carry approximately 6.3%. The sample comprised peripheral blood. All receptors derive from a man between 65 and 85 years old with COVID-19, enrolled during active disease.

The genes are TRBV6-5 and TRBJ1-5; D not resolved. V lost 0 bases to trimming and J lost 9 bases, with 15 bases between them. Germline V gives CDR1 MNHEY, CDR2 SVGAGI. CDR3 length equals 15 residues. CDR3 residues: CASSYSGEGMWPQHF. In DNA, the CDR3 is TGTGCCAGCAGTTACTCCGGGGAGGGCATGTGGCCCCAGCATTTT.

The chain recombines TRBV10-2 with TRBJ1-5; 7 bases match TRBD1. The CDR3 is made up of 16 amino acids. CDR1 is WSHSY and CDR2 is SAAADI in the germline V gene. V trimming: 6 bases; J trimming: 4 bases; junction bases outside the gene matches: 12. The CDR3 protein is CASSQTETGSNQPQHF. DNA for the CDR3: TGCGCCAGCAGCCAAACTGAGACAGGGAGTAATCAGCCCCAGCATTTT.

This clone has a handful of counts. The chain links TRBV19 to TRBJ1-2; D unclear. From germline, CDR1 is LNHDA and CDR2 SQIVND (reference sequence). Deletions cut 2 bases from V and 4 bases from J, with 17 bases between. The CDR3 runs 16 residues. The chain's CDR3 is CASSINSASRLYGYTF. CDR3 sequence (DNA): TGTGCCAGTAGTATAAACTCAGCAAGCAGGCTCTATGGCTACACCTTC.